This TCR beta chain was captured by sequencing in a study of CD8 T cells in ankylosing spondylitis. The study's findings and limits: CD8+ disease-linked clones were present at relatively low frequencies in blood.

The ends were cut back, 7 bases at V and 5 bases at J, with 15 bases in the middle. Germline assignment: CDR1 SQVTM and CDR2 ANQGSEA. This CDR3 contains 12 residues. Molecular-barcoded quantitative 5'-RACE produced these TCR beta libraries. TCRdb reanalysed the 5' RACE reads using MiXCR and keeps one entry per CDR3 protein. The data hold about 300,000 distinct CDR3 sequences, with more than 20% observed a single time. This clonotype was counted ten times or more. Its antigen is as yet unknown. The sample consisted of blood, either unsorted or a sorted T cell fraction (not recorded which). The clonotype originates from a female donor with ankylosing spondylitis or in good health (not recorded which). The chain couples TRBV29-1 to TRBJ2-7; D gene ambiguous. CDR3 sequence (DNA): TGCAGCGCCTCCCTGGGTGGAAACGAGCAGTACTTC. It specifies CSASLGGNEQYF.